The subject of this entry is one T cell receptor (beta chain). CDR1 and CDR2 from the germline V gene are ENHRY and SYGVKD. V lost 6 bases and J lost 5; bases outside the gene matches: 4. This CDR3 has 15 amino acids. Amplified TCR beta CDR3 regions derived from RNA transcripts. In the first-round RT-PCR of the TCR CDR3, the HTBI primer set was used. From the multiplex PCR reads, TCRdb called clonotypes with MiXCR, one entry per CDR3 protein. The sample records about 480,000 distinct CDR3 sequences, less than 25% being singletons. The sample is drawn from a study of T cells in Graves' hyperthyroidism and ophthalmopathy. Across the study: Upon initial diagnosis and before any treatment, peripheral blood was collected.

Subjects with ophthalmopathy showed a Clinical Activity Score no lower than 3, a NOSPECS grade no lower than 4, and a duration shorter than 3 months. Each diagnosis was grounded in clinical symptoms, serum thyroxine and TRAb, thyroid ultrasound, and orbital computed tomography. V and J are TRBV10-3 and TRBJ2-5, with TRBD2 matching 15 bases. The sample consisted of blood. This clonotype was sampled from a woman under 40 with Graves' ophthalmopathy. The CDR3 here is CAISRTSGGGETQYF. The CDR3 DNA reads as TGTGCCATCAGCCGGACTAGCGGGGGGGGGGAGACCCAGTACTTC.